This TCR beta chain was captured by sequencing in a study of tumor-infiltrating lymphocytes in primary liver carcinoma. This clonotype has at least ten counts. The antigen is not known. General study points: Tumors and blood were compared for top-250-clone fraction, and tumors had the significantly higher value (p = 0.039). Lower overlap was observed for tumor-adjacent and tumor-blood pairs relative to tumor region pairs.

The roughly 19-32 mg bulk tissue piece was not sorted before simultaneous RNA and DNA extraction. Treatment of the patients' primary liver carcinoma consisted of surgical resection. For each tumor, five separate regions were sampled. The investigators made TCR beta cDNA from 500 ng total RNA, using a constant-region primer. Three nested multiplex PCR rounds, a slightly modified ARM-PCR method, built the TCR beta libraries. Use of TRBV1-TRBV30 forward primers with a C-beta reverse primer characterized the first two PCR rounds, which lasted around 10 cycles each. In TCRdb, the multiplex PCR reads were re-called with MiXCR into one record per CDR3 protein. The data contain 100,000 or so distinct CDR3 sequences, around two thirds of them singletons. The V segment lost 5 bases and the J segment 8 bases; nucleotides outside the gene matches: 7. The CDR3 extends over 15 amino acids. Germline V lookup: CDR1 SGHVS, CDR2 FQNEAQ.

The specimen sequenced was liver tumor tissue from sampling region 2. The subset is: tumor region T2, inferior pole. The rearrangement links TRBV7-8 to TRBJ2-1; 12 bases match TRBD2. This TCR was sampled from an older woman with primary liver carcinoma and hepatitis B virus infection. The CDR3 DNA reads as TGTGCCAGCAGCCCCGGGACTAGCGGGTTATATGAGCAGTTCTTC. Residues: CASSPGTSGLYEQFF.